These 2 T cell receptor beta chains originate from one sample sequenced in a study of blood T cell repertoires in COVID-19. Assay used: immunoSEQ multiplex PCR; TCRdb lists only in-frame clones, some missing. The sample shows around 320,000 clones, approximately 85% of them seen only once. Source material: peripheral blood. Receptor source: a human donor in a cohort sampled during active COVID-19.

The V and J genes are TRBV5-4 and TRBJ2-2, with D possibly matching TRBD1 (6 bases). V was pared by 4 bases and J by 6 bases, with 10 bases between. The CDR3 covers 13 residues. Germline CDR1 SGHNT, CDR2 YYREEE (reference sequence). CDR3 sequence (DNA): TGTGCCAGCAGCGGGACATACTCCGGGGAGCTGTTTTTT. This translates into CASSGTYSGELFF.

The chain combines TRBV14 with TRBJ2-5; TRBD1 aligns across 10 bases. The CDR3 is 14 residues long. Germline-derived CDR1 and CDR2 are SGHDN and FVKESK. Trimming took 4 bases from V and 4 from J; bases not matched to a gene: 3. CDR3: CASSRTGGSETQYF. The DNA of the CDR3 is TGTGCCAGCAGCCGGACAGGGGGTTCAGAGACCCAGTACTTC.